This TCR beta chain was sequenced during a study of T cells in narcolepsy. Some clones are missing from TCRdb's copy, which holds only in-frame ones; the method was immunoSEQ multiplex PCR. This repertoire shows around 20,000 clones, around 83% found once; its top ten account for about 1.5%. What was sequenced was memory (CD45RA-) CD4+ T cells from blood. The sequence was obtained from a human donor in good health.

This chain's CDR3 is CASRWTGALANTGELFF. As DNA, the CDR3 is TGTGCCAGCAGATGGACAGGGGCGCTCGCGAACACCGGGGAGCTGTTTTTT. The chain couples TRBV7-8 to TRBJ2-2; 9 positions match TRBD1. Losses at the gene ends were 6 bases for V and 0 bases for J; bases not matched to a gene: 8. The CDR3 loop spans 17 amino acids. Germline V gene lookup returns CDR1 SGHVS and CDR2 FQNEAQ. The full variable domain, with the rest looked up from reference TRBV7-8 and TRBJ2-2, is GAGVSQSPRYKVAKRGQDVALRCDPISGHVSLFWYQQALGQGPEFLTYFQNEAQLDKSGLPSDRFFAERPEGSVSTLKIQRTQQEDSAVYLCASRWTGALANTGELFFGEGSRLTVL.